This T cell receptor beta chain was recovered during a study of cytotoxic CD8 clonotypes in ibrutinib-treated CLL. Assay used: immunoSEQ multiplex PCR; TCRdb lists only in-frame clones, some missing. The sample has hundreds of thousands of clones, 60% to 80% seen once; the top ten hold 5.5% to 6%. The length of the CDR3 is 18 residues. V was clipped by 4 bases and J by 8 bases, with 28 bases between them. CDR1 is SGHRS, CDR2 YFSETQ, per germline. The chain is built from TRBV5-1 and TRBJ1-3, with a possible D match to TRBD1 (6 bases). The TCR originated in a human donor with chronic lymphocytic leukemia. This sample comprised PBMCs, obtained after 12 months of ibrutinib treatment. Here the CDR3 DNA reads TGCGCCAGCAGCCCCGCGAACTTAAGGGGGTCCCCTCGGGACACCATATATTTT. As protein: CASSPANLRGSPRDTIYF.